The T cell receptor beta chain under discussion was sequenced for a study of a mutant IDH1 vaccine in newly diagnosed glioma. Study context: Treated patients had a mean age of roughly 44 years and a sex split that was about 62% male and roughly 38% female. Most had both radiotherapy and temozolomide beforehand; others had only one. Study-level findings and limits: Pseudoprogression looked unconnected to shifts in top peripheral T cell clonotypes.

The germline V and J ends were trimmed by 7 bases and 3 bases, with 19 bases remaining between them. The germline gives CDR1 SQVTM, CDR2 ANQGSEA. The length of the CDR3 is 14 residues. Profiled with immunoSEQ multiplex PCR; TCRdb holds only in-frame clones, not every one. The data hold approximately 16,000 clones, with nearly 97% observed a single time. Note on this clone: The antigen remains undetermined.

The sample's time point: baseline, week 1 (first vaccination visit). Stated treatment: pre-vaccination baseline after standard-of-care therapy. New IDH1-mutant, ATRX-lost WHO grade 3 or 4 astrocytomas occurred in donors. The chain combines TRBV29-1 with TRBJ2-7; no firm D call. This clonotype was obtained from a woman in her late teens or twenties with glioma. Some clones in this sample may be carry-over from other donors' samples. Sequenced here: peripheral blood mononuclear cells (PBMCs), sampled from a glioma patient treated with radiotherapy, temozolomide or both. CDR3 coding DNA: TGCAGCGCCTTGGACGTATCAAAAGTCTACGAGCAGTACTTC. This gives the protein CSALDVSKVYEQYF.